What follows describes a single TCR beta chain. The antigen remains undetermined. V dropped 6 bases and J dropped 4 bases, with 18 bases sitting between them. Germline V gene data show CDR1 as LNHDA and CDR2 as SQIVND (reference sequence). The CDR3 contains 15 residues. Assay used: immunoSEQ multiplex PCR; TCRdb lists only in-frame clones, some missing. The sample consists of about 78,000 clones, roughly 96% of them appearing once. The record originates from a study of human thymus T cells. Findings and limits, study-wide: Related research has reported that thymic repertoires overlap highly among unrelated individuals. There appeared to be biased usage of V and J genes in thymic and blood repertoires.

Resections that were taken during corrective heart surgery supplied the thymus tissue. The sequenced sample consisted of thymus tissue. The chain combines TRBV19 with TRBJ1-2; D call uncertain. This TCR came from a boy younger than two with a congenital heart defect but otherwise immunologically healthy. DNA for the CDR3: TGTGCCAGTAGCACTTCGCCCCAGCCCTGCTATGGCTACACCTTC. As protein: CASSTSPQPCYGYTF.